This note documents a single T cell receptor (beta chain) sequence. These data come from a study of blood T cell repertoires in COVID-19. Study summary: Material from acute and convalescent COVID-19 was sourced from the United States, Italy and Spain.

Those who participated ranged in age from roughly 18 to 89 years and resided in about 24 US areas. Shortly before study entry, within 2 weeks, exposed participants had met a COVID-19 case. V was shortened by 3 bases and J by 1 base, with 15 bases between the two germline ends. In germline, CDR1 is MNHEY, CDR2 SMNVEV (reference sequence). The CDR3 extends over 16 amino acids. The method was immunoSEQ multiplex PCR; TCRdb's version includes in-frame clones alone and lacks a portion of them. The sample includes under 300,000 clones, around 84% of them seen just once. This TCR was sampled from a woman aged 45-59 years who had been exposed to COVID-19. The V gene is TRBV27, the J gene TRBJ1-1, with D perhaps matching TRBD1 (6 bases). The sample was PBMCs or T cells enriched from blood (not recorded which). This CDR3 reads CASSFEGGLPNTEAFF. As DNA, the CDR3 is TGTGCCAGCAGTTTTGAGGGGGGGTTACCGAACACTGAAGCTTTCTTT.